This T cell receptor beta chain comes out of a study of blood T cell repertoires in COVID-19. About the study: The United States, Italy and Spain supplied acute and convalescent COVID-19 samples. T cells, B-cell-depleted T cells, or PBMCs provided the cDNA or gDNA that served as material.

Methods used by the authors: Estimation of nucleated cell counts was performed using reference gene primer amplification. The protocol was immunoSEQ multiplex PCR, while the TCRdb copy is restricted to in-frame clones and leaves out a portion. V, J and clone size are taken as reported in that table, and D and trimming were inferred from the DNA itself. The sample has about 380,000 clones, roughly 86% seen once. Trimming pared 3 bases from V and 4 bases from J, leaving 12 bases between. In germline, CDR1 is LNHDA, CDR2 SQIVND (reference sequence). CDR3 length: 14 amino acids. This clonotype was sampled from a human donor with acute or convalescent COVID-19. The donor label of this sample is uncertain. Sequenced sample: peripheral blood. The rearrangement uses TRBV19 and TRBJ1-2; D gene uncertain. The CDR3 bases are TGTGCCAGTAGTATGGCGCATGGGCCCTATGGCTACACCTTC. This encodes CASSMAHGPYGYTF.